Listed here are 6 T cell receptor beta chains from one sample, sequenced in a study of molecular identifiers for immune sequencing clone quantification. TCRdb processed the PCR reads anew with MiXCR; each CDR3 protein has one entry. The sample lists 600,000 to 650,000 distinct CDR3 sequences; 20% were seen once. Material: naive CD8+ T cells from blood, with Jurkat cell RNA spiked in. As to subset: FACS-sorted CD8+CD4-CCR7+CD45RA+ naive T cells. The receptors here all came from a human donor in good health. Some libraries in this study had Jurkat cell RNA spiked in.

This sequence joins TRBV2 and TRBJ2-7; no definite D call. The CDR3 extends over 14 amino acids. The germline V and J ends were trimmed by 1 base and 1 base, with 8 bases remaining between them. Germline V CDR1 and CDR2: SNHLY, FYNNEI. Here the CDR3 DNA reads TGTGCCAGCAGTGAAGATCCGGTTTCCTACGAGCAGTACTTC. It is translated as CASSEDPVSYEQYF.

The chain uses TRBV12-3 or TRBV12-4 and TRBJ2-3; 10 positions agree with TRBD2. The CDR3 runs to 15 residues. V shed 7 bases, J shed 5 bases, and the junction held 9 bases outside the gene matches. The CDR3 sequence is CASTLGASGGDTQYF. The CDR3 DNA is TGTGCCAGCACCCTAGGCGCTAGCGGGGGAGATACGCAGTATTTT.

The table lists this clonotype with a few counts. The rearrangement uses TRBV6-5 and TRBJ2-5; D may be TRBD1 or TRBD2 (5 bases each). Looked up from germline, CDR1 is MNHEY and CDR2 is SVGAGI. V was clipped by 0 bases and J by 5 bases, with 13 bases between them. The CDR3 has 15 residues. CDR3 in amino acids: CASSYSWDLLETQYF. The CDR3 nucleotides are TGTGCCAGCAGTTACTCTTGGGACCTCCTTGAGACCCAGTACTTC.

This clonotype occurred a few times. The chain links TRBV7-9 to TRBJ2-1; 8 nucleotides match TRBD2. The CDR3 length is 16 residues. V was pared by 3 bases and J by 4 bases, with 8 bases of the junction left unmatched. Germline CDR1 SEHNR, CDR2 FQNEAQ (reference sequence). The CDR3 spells CASSFSGRGDYNEQFF. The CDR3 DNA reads TGTGCCAGCAGCTTCTCTGGGCGGGGGGATTACAATGAGCAGTTCTTC.

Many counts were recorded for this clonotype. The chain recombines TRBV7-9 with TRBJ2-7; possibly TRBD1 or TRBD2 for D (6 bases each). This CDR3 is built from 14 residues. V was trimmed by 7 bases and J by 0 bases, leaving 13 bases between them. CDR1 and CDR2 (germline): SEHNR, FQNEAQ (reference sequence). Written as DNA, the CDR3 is TGTGCCAGCACGGGGGCCGCCAACTCCTACGAGCAGTACTTC. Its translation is CASTGAANSYEQYF.

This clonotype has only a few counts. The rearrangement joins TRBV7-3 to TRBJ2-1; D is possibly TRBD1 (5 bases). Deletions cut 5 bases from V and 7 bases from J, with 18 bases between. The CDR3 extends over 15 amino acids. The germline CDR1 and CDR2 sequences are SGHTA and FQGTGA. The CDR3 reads CASSTLGREGNEQFF. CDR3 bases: TGTGCCAGCAGCACCCTCGGCAGGGAAGGTAATGAGCAGTTCTTC.